These 20 T cell receptor beta chains were all obtained from the same sample, sequenced in a study of T cell changes during pregnancy in multiple sclerosis. The assay was immunoSEQ multiplex PCR, and TCRdb's table has in-frame clones only and misses some. The sample gives approximately 43,000 clones, around 90% of which show up once; less than 12% is in the top ten. The material was CD8+ T cells from peripheral blood mononuclear cells, obtained in the first trimester of pregnancy. All receptors come from a female donor with multiple sclerosis, enrolled in a pregnancy study.

This sequence joins TRBV5-1 and TRBJ1-1, with a tentative D call TRBD1 (6 bases). Germline CDR1 and CDR2: SGHRS and YFSETQ. The CDR3 is 15 amino acids. The germline V and J ends were trimmed by 2 bases and 7 bases, with 18 bases remaining between them. The CDR3 loop reads CASSFQGLEPREAFF. The CDR3 DNA reads as TGCGCCAGCAGCTTCCAGGGGTTAGAACCCCGTGAAGCTTTCTTT.

This clone was detected a few times. The chain recombines TRBV7-9 with TRBJ2-7, with a weak D call TRBD1 (6 bases). CDR1 and CDR2 (germline): SEHNR, FQNEAQ (reference sequence). Trimming cost V 4 bases and J 4 bases, with 11 bases left between them. The CDR3 is made up of 13 amino acids. The CDR3 loop reads CASSSGARYEQYF. CDR3 DNA: TGTGCCAGCAGCTCAGGGGCTAGGTACGAGCAGTACTTC.

V usage is TRBV19 and J usage is TRBJ1-6; 7 bases map to TRBD1. CDR3 length: 15 residues. With V trimmed by 5 bases and J by 6 bases, 7 bases remained unmatched. Germline assignment: CDR1 LNHDA and CDR2 SQIVND (reference sequence). CDR3 bases: TGTGCCAGTAGTGTGGCCGGGACAGCTAATTCACCCCTCCACTTT. It codes for CASSVAGTANSPLHF.

The chain joins TRBV5-1 to TRBJ2-7; 13 bases align to TRBD2. The CDR3 spans 16 residues. CDR1 is SGHRS, CDR2 YFSETQ, per germline. Trimming removed 2 bases from V and 6 bases from J; junction bases left unmatched: 8. Here the CDR3 reads CASSLTGLAGEPEQYF. The CDR3 DNA sequence: TGCGCCAGCAGCTTAACAGGACTAGCGGGAGAACCCGAGCAGTACTTC.

The chain is built from TRBV14 and TRBJ2-5; 7 bases are a match to TRBD1. The CDR3 contains 16 residues. Germline lookup yields CDR1 SGHDN and CDR2 FVKESK. Trimming at V came to 0 bases and at J to 1 base, leaving 5 bases not matched to a gene. CDR3 sequence: CASSQDDRVLQETQYF. CDR3 sequence (DNA): TGTGCCAGCAGCCAAGACGACAGGGTTCTCCAAGAGACCCAGTACTTC.

This chain links TRBV7-2 with TRBJ2-3; TRBD2 might be the D (6 bases). The germline V gene has CDR1 SGHTA and CDR2 FQGNSA. V lost 3 bases and J 2 bases, leaving 15 bases between the germline ends. The CDR3 has 16 amino acids. The DNA of the CDR3 is TGTGCCAGCAGCTTTCGGGGGAGAAGGGCCACAGATACGCAGTATTTT. It codes for CASSFRGRRATDTQYF. Full variable domain (outside the CDR3, taken from reference TRBV7-2 and TRBJ2-3): GAGVSQSPSNKVTEKGKDVELRCDPISGHTALYWYRQSLGQGLEFLIYFQGNSAPDKSGLPSDRFSAERTGGSVSTLTIQRTQQEDSAVYLCASSFRGRRATDTQYFGPGTRLTVL.

The table lists this clone with a count of one. The rearrangement links TRBV7-9 to TRBJ1-3; D unclear. This CDR3 has 18 amino acids. The germline V gene has CDR1 SEHNR and CDR2 FQNEAQ (reference sequence). Trimming removed 6 bases from V and 0 bases from J, with 21 bases in between. The CDR3 region has the DNA TGTGCCAGCAGGATAATGAGAGATAGTGCATACTCTGGAAACACCATATATTTT. It yields the protein CASRIMRDSAYSGNTIYF.

The chain links TRBV29-1 to TRBJ1-2; D is unresolved. Germline CDR1 reads SQVTM; CDR2 reads ANQGSEA. V lost 6 bases and J 7 bases, leaving 18 bases between the germline ends. This CDR3 region has 13 residues. This chain's CDR3 is CSVPEGGRSGYTF. The CDR3 DNA is TGCAGCGTACCCGAGGGAGGGAGGAGTGGCTACACCTTC.

In DNA form, the CDR3 reads TGTGCCAGCAGCCAATCAGGCGGCAGGGTTGGCTCCGAGCAGTACTTC. Encoded protein: CASSQSGGRVGSEQYF. The rearrangement links TRBV6-6 to TRBJ2-7, with D tentatively TRBD1 (5 bases). This CDR3 spans 16 amino acids. The germline V gene encodes CDR1 MNHNY and CDR2 SVGAGI (reference sequence). V gave up 6 bases and J gave up 6 bases, with 24 bases separating them.

This clone has just one count. The gene calls are TRBV25-1 and TRBJ2-7; D is perhaps TRBD1 (6 bases). Trimming stripped 1 base from V and 5 bases from J, with 15 bases between. The CDR3 extends over 15 amino acids. CDR1 and CDR2 from the germline V gene are MGHDK and SYGVNS. CDR3 nucleotides: TGTGCCAGCAGTGAATTTGGGGGCCCCCTCGACGAGCAGTACTTC. Protein: CASSEFGGPLDEQYF.

This chain links TRBV30 with TRBJ2-2; 10 bases line up with TRBD1. The germline CDR1 and CDR2 sequences are GTSNPN and SVGIG (reference sequence). V dropped 5 bases and J dropped 5; count of bases not matched to a gene: 2. This CDR3 has 13 amino acids. DNA of the CDR3: TGTGCCTGGGACAGGGGGCGGACCGGGGAGCTGTTTTTT. Protein sequence: CAWDRGRTGELFF.

This clone was recorded only once. V and J are TRBV5-5 and TRBJ1-4; D is possibly TRBD1 (6 bases). This CDR3 spans 15 amino acids. The germline CDR1 and CDR2 sequences are SGHKS and YYEKEE (reference sequence). Deletions cut 4 bases from V and 12 bases from J, with 22 bases between. The chain's CDR3 is CASSPGTRRSLELFF. Here the CDR3 DNA reads TGTGCCAGCAGCCCCGGGACAAGGCGAAGTTTGGAACTGTTTTTT.

J is TRBJ2-5 and V is TRBV7-9, with TRBD1 matching over 10 bases. Germline V gene sequence: CDR1 SEHNR, CDR2 FQNEAQ (reference sequence). The CDR3 runs to 15 residues. The ends lost 3 bases at V and 7 bases at J; junction bases unmatched: 8. In DNA, the CDR3 is TGTGCCAGCAGCTTCGACAGGGGGCAGAGAGGGACCCAGTACTTC. This sequence encodes CASSFDRGQRGTQYF.

This chain connects TRBV6-1 to TRBJ1-4; D may be TRBD1 (6 bases). The length of the CDR3 is 15 residues. Deletions cut 6 bases from V and 7 bases from J, with 18 bases between. The germline V gene has CDR1 MNHNS and CDR2 SASEGT. The CDR3: CASSVLGGGGEKLFF. In nucleotides, the CDR3 is TGTGCCAGCAGCGTCCTGGGAGGGGGTGGTGAAAAACTGTTTTTT.

The chain combines TRBV5-1 with TRBJ1-1, with a tentative D call TRBD1 (6 bases). CDR3 size: 15 residues. The germline V gene has CDR1 SGHRS and CDR2 YFSETQ. V lost 2 bases to trimming and J lost 1 base, with 12 bases between them. CDR3 DNA: TGCGCCAGCAGCTTCAAGGGGGACGCGAACACTGAAGCTTTCTTT. Protein: CASSFKGDANTEAFF.

This chain links TRBV4-3 with TRBJ2-1; weak D call: TRBD1 (6 bases). The CDR3 consists of 16 residues. Germline V gene data show CDR1 as LGHNA and CDR2 as YSLEER. Trimming cost V 1 base and J 4 bases, with 14 bases left between them. The CDR3 DNA is TGCGCCAGCAGCCAAGTCTCAGGGGAAGGGTACAATGAGCAGTTCTTC. This encodes CASSQVSGEGYNEQFF.

Here the CDR3 reads CASSVGDREADTQYF. The CDR3 DNA reads as TGTGCCAGCAGCGTAGGGGACAGGGAAGCAGATACGCAGTATTTT. The chain joins TRBV9 to TRBJ2-3, with 9 bases fitting TRBD1. The CDR3 is 15 residues long. V lost 0 bases and J lost 4; bases outside the gene matches: 3. CDR1 and CDR2 from the germline V gene are SGDLS and YYNGEE.

This clone was detected once. This rearrangement joins TRBV27 to TRBJ2-4; D is perhaps TRBD1 (6 bases). Germline V gene sequence: CDR1 MNHEY, CDR2 SMNVEV (reference sequence). With 4 bases removed from V and 9 bases from J, the gap between germline ends came to 10 bases. The length of the CDR3 is 12 residues. The CDR3 sequence is CASSSTRGIQYF. The CDR3, as DNA: TGTGCCAGCAGTTCTACCAGGGGCATTCAGTACTTC.

Note on this clone: The junction departs from the called germline gene at one end, perhaps through a read error. This chain connects TRBV29-1 to TRBJ1-2, with TRBD1 identical over 8 bases. Germline values: CDR1 SQVTM, CDR2 ANQGSEA. The CDR3 contains 13 residues. For the CDR3, the DNA is TGCAGCGCTGAAACCGGGACAGGATGGGGCTACACCTTC. This gives the protein CSAETGTGWGYTF.

This clone was seen only once. The chain employs TRBV28 and TRBJ1-2; the match to TRBD1 covers 7 bases. V shed 4 bases, J shed 8 bases, and the junction held 13 bases outside the gene matches. The CDR3 runs to 15 residues. CDR1 is MDHEN, CDR2 SYDVKM, per germline. The CDR3 region is CASSSLLRGLRGYTF. CDR3 coding DNA: TGTGCCAGCAGTTCCCTCTTGAGGGGGCTCCGGGGCTACACCTTC.